The 15 T cell receptor beta chains listed next were all sequenced from one sample in a study of beta chain features in type 1 diabetes. Study findings and constraints: Type 1 diabetes patients had TCRB CDR3s that were shorter (moderately but significantly so) in all four CD4+ subsets.

TCRB transcripts that were expressed got sequenced, as all of the isolated RNA had been reverse transcribed. The protocol was immunoSEQ multiplex PCR, while the TCRdb copy is restricted to in-frame clones and leaves out a portion. The sample carries some 150,000 clones, 13% recorded once. For these receptors, no antigen is known. The sequenced sample was central memory CD4+ T cells from blood. Every receptor here comes from a man aged 18 to 30 with type 1 diabetes.

This clone has a handful of counts. The chain recombines TRBV5-6 with TRBJ2-5; 11 bases align to TRBD2. Losses at the gene ends were 4 bases for V and 1 base for J; bases not matched to a gene: 6. The CDR3 consists of 16 residues. Per germline, CDR1 SGHDT and CDR2 YYEEEE. The CDR3 DNA reads TGTGCCAGCAGCATCCGACTAGCGGGATTCCAAGAGACCCAGTACTTC. This translates into CASSIRLAGFQETQYF.

This clone showed up just a few times. The rearrangement uses TRBV10-3 and TRBJ2-2; D perhaps matches TRBD1 (6 bases). The CDR3 has 14 residues. Trimming pared 6 bases from V and 2 bases from J, leaving 10 bases between. Germline V gives CDR1 ENHRY, CDR2 SYGVKD. CDR3 protein: CAIRDSGNTGELFF. The CDR3 region has the DNA TGTGCCATCAGGGACAGTGGCAACACCGGGGAGCTGTTTTTT.

V and J are TRBV7-6 and TRBJ1-1; no clear D. Trimming removed 6 bases at V and 3 bases at J, with 11 bases between. Germline CDR1 is SGHVS and CDR2 is FNYEAQ. This CDR3 contains 13 residues. This CDR3 reads CASSIERDTEAFF. The CDR3 DNA sequence: TGTGCCAGCAGTATCGAACGTGACACTGAAGCTTTCTTT.

This sequence joins TRBV16 and TRBJ1-2, with a possible D match to TRBD1 (6 bases). Germline V gives CDR1 KGHSY, CDR2 FQNENV. V was clipped by 0 bases and J by 2 bases, with 16 bases between them. CDR3 size: 17 residues. CDR3 in amino acids: CASSQSFLRGTNYGYTF. The CDR3, as DNA: TGTGCCAGCAGCCAATCCTTTCTCCGCGGGACAAACTATGGCTACACCTTC.

This chain connects TRBV4-1 to TRBJ1-4, with 9 bases identical to TRBD1. The germline CDR1 and CDR2 sequences are MGHRA and YSYEKL. V gave up 1 base and J gave up 4 bases; unmatched junction bases: 7. The CDR3 is made up of 17 amino acids. The CDR3: CASSQVEQGAGNEKLFF. The DNA for the CDR3 is TGCGCCAGCAGCCAAGTAGAACAGGGGGCGGGTAATGAAAAACTGTTTTTT.

The chain joins TRBV6-1 to TRBJ1-5; TRBD1 is a possible D gene (5 bases). The CDR3 runs to 14 residues. V was trimmed by 1 base and J by 4 bases, leaving 8 bases between them. The germline CDR1 and CDR2 sequences are MNHNS and SASEGT. CDR3 nucleotide sequence: TGTGCCAGCAGTGAAGAGGGACTTAATCAGCCCCAGCATTTT. Its protein product is CASSEEGLNQPQHF.

The sample holds one count of this clone. The chain is built from TRBV11-3 and TRBJ2-5; 9 nucleotides match TRBD1. The CDR3 is 18 residues long. V dropped 4 bases and J dropped 2; count of bases not matched to a gene: 14. Germline V lookup: CDR1 SGHNT, CDR2 YENEEA. CDR3 amino acids: CASSSPSAGQGIQETQYF. The CDR3 DNA sequence: TGTGCCAGCAGCTCACCCTCCGCAGGACAGGGGATTCAAGAGACCCAGTACTTC.

This clone was picked up a small number of times. This chain joins TRBV27 and TRBJ1-3, with a tentative D call TRBD1 (6 bases). Germline CDR1 is MNHEY and CDR2 is SMNVEV (reference sequence). CDR3 size: 14 residues. Trimming pared 5 bases from V and 1 base from J, leaving 9 bases between. The CDR3 protein is CASSNTGSGNTIYF. The CDR3 DNA reads TGTGCCAGCAGTAACACAGGGTCTGGAAACACCATATATTTT.

In this sample, this clone turned up a few times. V and J are TRBV4-1 and TRBJ1-5; TRBD1 matches at 10 bases. The CDR3 contains 16 residues. Germline V gives CDR1 MGHRA, CDR2 YSYEKL. Trimming at V came to 1 base and at J to 5 bases, leaving 5 bases not matched to a gene. In DNA, the CDR3 is TGCGCCAGCAGCCAAGTCGGGACAGGGGTTCATCAGCCCCAGCATTTT. It codes for CASSQVGTGVHQPQHF.

This clone was recorded at least ten times. This same CDR3 is encoded by further DNA sequences in the sample. The chain recombines TRBV6-5 with TRBJ2-7; tentatively, D is TRBD1 or TRBD2 (5 bases each). The CDR3 extends over 14 amino acids. Between the trimmed V and J ends, which lost 5 bases and 1 base, there was a span of 12 bases. The germline gives CDR1 MNHEY, CDR2 SVGAGI. The CDR3 region has the DNA TGTGCCAGCAGTCCTCCGGGACCATCCTACGAGCAGTACTTC. Protein sequence: CASSPPGPSYEQYF.

This sequence joins TRBV7-9 and TRBJ1-1; D call uncertain. CDR1 is SEHNR and CDR2 is FQNEAQ in the germline V gene (reference sequence). The germline V and J ends were trimmed by 3 bases and 5 bases, with 10 bases remaining between them. The CDR3 totals 13 residues. This CDR3 reads CASSLAGRTEAFF. The CDR3 nucleotides are TGTGCCAGCAGCTTGGCCGGGCGGACTGAAGCTTTCTTT.

This chain uses TRBV9 with TRBJ2-3, with TRBD2 matching 10 bases. J lost 1 base, V lost 4 bases, and 6 bases had no gene match. The CDR3 totals 16 residues. Germline lookup yields CDR1 SGDLS and CDR2 YYNGEE. The CDR3: CASSKAGTSGTDTQYF. CDR3 sequence (DNA): TGTGCCAGCAGCAAAGCTGGGACTAGCGGCACAGATACGCAGTATTTT. Supplemented by reference TRBV9 and TRBJ2-3, the full variable domain reads DSGVTQTPKHLITATGQRVTLRCSPRSGDLSVYWYQQSLDQGLQFLIQYYNGEERAKGNILERFSAQQFPDLHSELNLSSLELGDSALYFCASSKAGTSGTDTQYFGPGTRLTVL.

The chain uses TRBV30 and TRBJ2-3; D gene unclear. The V and J ends lost 4 bases and 4 bases respectively, with 6 bases between them. Germline CDR1 GTSNPN, CDR2 SVGIG (reference sequence). The CDR3 contains 11 residues. This chain's CDR3 is CAWKSADTQYF. For the CDR3, the DNA is TGTGCCTGGAAGTCGGCAGATACGCAGTATTTT.

The chain carries TRBV2 and TRBJ2-4; D might be TRBD1 or TRBD2, each matching 5 bases. With 3 bases removed from V and 1 base from J, the gap between germline ends came to 19 bases. The CDR3 has 18 amino acids. Germline V gene lookup returns CDR1 SNHLY and CDR2 FYNNEI. The CDR3 DNA reads as TGTGCCAGCAGTGAGAGGTTTATGGGGGATATGGCCAAAAACATTCAGTACTTC. This codes for CASSERFMGDMAKNIQYF.

The chain carries TRBV29-1 and TRBJ2-2; D is possibly TRBD1 or TRBD2 (5 bases each). V lost 4 bases, J lost 4 bases, and 13 bases lay in between. Germline V gene sequence: CDR1 SQVTM, CDR2 ANQGSEA. The CDR3 runs 14 residues. The CDR3 nucleotides read TGCAGCGTTGGCACCGGGACCACCACCGGGGAGCTGTTTTTT. This codes for CSVGTGTTTGELFF.